This TCR beta chain was recorded in a study of T cells expressing NK-cell markers. As for the study in general: The sequencing cohort of eight donors included seven HCMV-seropositive individuals and one seronegative individual.

UMIs accompanied the 5'RACE template switching by which TCR beta cDNA was made. TCRdb reprocessed the 5' RACE reads and stores each CDR3 protein as one record, lacking DNA. The sample holds roughly 450,000 distinct CDR3 sequences. This CDR3 has 17 residues. The germline CDR1 and CDR2 sequences are DFQATT and SNEGSKA (reference sequence). With regard to this clonotype: Its antigen is as yet unknown.

The study, taken as a whole, reports: Among CD8+ T cells from over 5 donors, dominant NKG2C+ clonotypes accounted for about 1.0-7.0%. For a few donors, these clonotypes were likewise the leading ones in the CD3+CD56-NKG2C+ fraction.

The sample consisted of blood T cells: a sorted CD56 or NKG2C T cell subset, CD4+ or CD8+ T cells, or bulk PBMC T cells (not recorded which). This rearrangement joins TRBV20-1 to TRBJ2-5; TCRdb proposes TRBD2, but this gene call is untestable without DNA. The TCR sequence derives from a woman aged 50 to 60 in good health. The CDR3 reads CSARRGITSGGQETQYF.